What follows is one TCR beta chain and its context. Mismatch with germline at one junction end may stem from a read error. This specimen belongs to a study of blood T cell repertoires in COVID-19. Across the whole study: Nucleic acid was either cDNA or gDNA, and it came from T cells, B-cell-depleted T cells, or PBMCs.

Here immunoSEQ multiplex PCR was the method, and the copy in TCRdb shows in-frame clones only, minus some. The top ten clones hold 9.2% of a sample with 45,000 or so clones, 80% to 90% of them seen once. The origin of this receptor is a human donor in a cohort sampled during active COVID-19. Sequenced: peripheral blood.

CDR3 coding DNA: TGTACCAGCAGCGTAACCGGGACAGGGGTTGGTCAGCAGTACTTC. It yields the protein CTSSVTGTGVGQQYF. The genes are TRBV5-4 and TRBJ2-7; 10 nucleotides agree with TRBD1. CDR3 size: 15 residues. Germline V CDR1 and CDR2: SGHNT, YYREEE (reference sequence).